The T cell receptor (beta chain) under discussion was sequenced for a study of shared clonotypes between healthy human individuals. General study findings and limits: Naive subsets generally had larger estimated richness than memory subsets. An effect of sequencing depth on clonotype sharing among donors was expected. Non-shared clonotypes were found to have lower generation probabilities than the clonotypes that were shared by all four of the sorted-subset donors.

Method: immunoSEQ multiplex PCR; TCRdb's copy keeps in-frame clones and lacks some. The profile shows about 1 million clones, 70% to 80% of them singletons. Per the germline V gene, CDR1 is LGHNA and CDR2 is YNFKEQ. After removal of 0 bases from V and 5 bases from J, the junction contained 4 bases not matched to a gene. This CDR3 is 15 amino acids long. Comment on this clone: No antigen is known for it.

Sequenced input: memory CD4+ T cells from PBMCs. Subset meaning: CD45RA-negative fraction. The J gene is TRBJ2-3, the V gene TRBV4-2; 8 bases map to TRBD2. The TCR originated in a man younger than 30 in good health. Some clones in this sample may be carry-over from other donors' samples. The CDR3 region has the DNA TGTGCCAGCAGCCAAGACGTAGCGGGACAAGATACGCAGTATTTT. It specifies CASSQDVAGQDTQYF.